This entry features one T cell receptor beta chain sequence. The CDR3 covers 16 residues. Germline CDR1 reads SEHNR; CDR2 reads FQNEAQ (reference sequence). The V end was cut by 1 base, the J end by 7 bases, with 19 bases between. Single viable CD3+CD4+CD8-CD45RO+ cells were sorted as the memory CD4+ T cells. Assay: immunoSEQ multiplex PCR; the TCRdb copy retains only in-frame clones and omits some. The table has tens of thousands of clones, approximately 71% seen once. This entry is derived from a study of memory CD4+ T cells and cytomegalovirus serostatus. Sequencing was carried out using memory CD4+ T cells from blood. The TCR comes from an adult in good health and CMV-seronegative. V and J are TRBV7-9 and TRBJ1-2; the D gene is possibly TRBD1 (6 bases). CDR3 loop: CASSLEAGHYVAGYTF. The CDR3 coding sequence is TGTGCCAGCAGCTTAGAAGCGGGACATTACGTCGCTGGCTACACCTTC.